The source of this T cell receptor (beta chain) is a study of OX40 agonist ivuxolimab in advanced cancers. At the level of the study: Prior anti-PD-1, anti-PD-L1 or anti-CTLA-4 therapy was allowed; approximately 41% had some.

The study's findings and limits: There were, on average, more expanded clones in CD8+ T cells than in CD4+. The study observed clonal expansion of CD4+ and CD8+ blood T cells by week 6 at 0.1 to 3.0 mg/kg. Among the nonresponders, some also had low normalized T-cell clonal expansion.

Of note for this clone: Antigen specificity is unknown.

Assay: immunoSEQ multiplex PCR; the TCRdb copy retains only in-frame clones and omits some. Of 45,000 to 60,000 clones listed, 91% were seen once; the top ten hold roughly 3.8%. This CDR3 is built from 16 residues. Trimming removed 2 bases from V and 1 base from J, with 13 bases in between. CDR1 is MDHEN, CDR2 SYDVKM, per germline. The receptor's source is an adult with an advanced solid tumor such as melanoma, head and neck, liver or kidney cancer. The sample consisted of CD4+ or CD8+ T cells sorted from blood, taken in a trial of the OX40 agonist ivuxolimab. V gene TRBV28 combines with J gene TRBJ2-3, with D perhaps TRBD2 (5 bases). The CDR3 DNA is TGTGCCAGCAGTTTAATTGCCCGACTACGCACAGATACGCAGTATTTT. Its translation is CASSLIARLRTDTQYF.